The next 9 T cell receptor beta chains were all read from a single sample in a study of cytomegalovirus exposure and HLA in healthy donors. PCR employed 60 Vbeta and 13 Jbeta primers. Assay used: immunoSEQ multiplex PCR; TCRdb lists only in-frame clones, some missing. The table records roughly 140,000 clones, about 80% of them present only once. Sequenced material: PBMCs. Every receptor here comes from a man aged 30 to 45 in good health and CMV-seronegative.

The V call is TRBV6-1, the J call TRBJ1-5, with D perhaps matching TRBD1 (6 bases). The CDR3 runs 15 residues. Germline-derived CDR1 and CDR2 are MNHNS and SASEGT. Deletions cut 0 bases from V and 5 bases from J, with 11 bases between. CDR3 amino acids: CASSEAARGHQPQHF. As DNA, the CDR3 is TGTGCCAGCAGTGAAGCGGCCAGGGGACATCAGCCCCAGCATTTT.

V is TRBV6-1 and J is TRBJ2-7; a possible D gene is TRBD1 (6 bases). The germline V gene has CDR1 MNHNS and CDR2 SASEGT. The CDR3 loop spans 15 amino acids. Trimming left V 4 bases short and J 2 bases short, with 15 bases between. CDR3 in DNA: TGTGCCAGCAGTGCCCACAGGGCCTCTGCCTACGAGCAGTACTTC. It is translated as CASSAHRASAYEQYF.

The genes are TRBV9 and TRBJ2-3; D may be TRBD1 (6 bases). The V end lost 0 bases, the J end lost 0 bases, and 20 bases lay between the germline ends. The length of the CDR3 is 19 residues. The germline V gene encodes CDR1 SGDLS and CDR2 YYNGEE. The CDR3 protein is CASSVGVGQGGPSTDTQYF. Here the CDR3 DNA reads TGTGCCAGCAGCGTAGGTGTCGGACAAGGGGGACCAAGCACAGATACGCAGTATTTT. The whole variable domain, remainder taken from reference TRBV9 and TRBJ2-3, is DSGVTQTPKHLITATGQRVTLRCSPRSGDLSVYWYQQSLDQGLQFLIQYYNGEERAKGNILERFSAQQFPDLHSELNLSSLELGDSALYFCASSVGVGQGGPSTDTQYFGPGTRLTVL.

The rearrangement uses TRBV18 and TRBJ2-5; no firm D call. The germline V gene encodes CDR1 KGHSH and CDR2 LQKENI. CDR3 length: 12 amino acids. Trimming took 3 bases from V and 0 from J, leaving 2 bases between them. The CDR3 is CASSPNQETQYF. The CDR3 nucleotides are TGTGCCAGCTCACCCAACCAAGAGACCCAGTACTTC. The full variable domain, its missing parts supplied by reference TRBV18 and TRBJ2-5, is NAGVMQNPRHLVRRRGQEARLRCSPMKGHSHVYWYRQLPEEGLKFMVYLQKENIIDESGMPKERFSAEFPKEGPSILRIQQVVRGDSAAYFCASSPNQETQYFGPGTRLLVL.

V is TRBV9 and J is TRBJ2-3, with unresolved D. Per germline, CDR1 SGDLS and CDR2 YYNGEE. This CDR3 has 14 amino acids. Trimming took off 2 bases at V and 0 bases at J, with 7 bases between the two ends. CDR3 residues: CASSVMASTDTQYF. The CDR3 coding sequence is TGTGCCAGCAGCGTCATGGCTAGCACAGATACGCAGTATTTT.

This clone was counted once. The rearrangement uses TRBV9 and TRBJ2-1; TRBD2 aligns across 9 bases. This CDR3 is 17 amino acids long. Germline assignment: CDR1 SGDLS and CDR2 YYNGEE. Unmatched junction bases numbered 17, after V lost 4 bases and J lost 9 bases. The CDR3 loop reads CASSLGHFGGRAAEQFF. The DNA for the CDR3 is TGTGCCAGCAGCTTAGGCCACTTTGGCGGGAGGGCCGCTGAGCAGTTCTTC.

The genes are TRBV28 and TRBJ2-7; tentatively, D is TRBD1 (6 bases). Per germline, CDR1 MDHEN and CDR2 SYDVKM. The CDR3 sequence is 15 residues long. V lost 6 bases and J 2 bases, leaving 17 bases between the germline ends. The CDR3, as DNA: TGTGCCAGCAGCACGAGGGGGTTCTTTACCTACGAGCAGTACTTC. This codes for CASSTRGFFTYEQYF.

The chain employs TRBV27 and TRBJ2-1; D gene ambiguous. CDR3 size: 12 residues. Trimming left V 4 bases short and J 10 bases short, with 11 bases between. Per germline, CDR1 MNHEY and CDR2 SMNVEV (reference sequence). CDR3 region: CASSSNRVEQFF. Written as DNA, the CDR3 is TGTGCCAGCAGTTCTAACCGAGTGGAGCAGTTCTTC.

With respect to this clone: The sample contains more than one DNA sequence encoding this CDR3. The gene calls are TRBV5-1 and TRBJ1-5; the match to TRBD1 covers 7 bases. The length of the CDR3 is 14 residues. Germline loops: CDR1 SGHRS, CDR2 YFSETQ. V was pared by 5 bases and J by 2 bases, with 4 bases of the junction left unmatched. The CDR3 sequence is CASSPDRGNQPQHF. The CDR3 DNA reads TGCGCCAGCAGTCCCGACAGGGGCAATCAGCCCCAGCATTTT.